Listed below are T cell receptor beta chains from one sample, sequenced in a study of blood T cell repertoires in COVID-19. Data came from immunoSEQ multiplex PCR; TCRdb stores just in-frame clones and leaves some out. The repertoire holds approximately 270,000 clones, with about four fifths as singletons. Sequenced input: peripheral blood. All receptors come from a man aged 80 or over with acute or convalescent COVID-19. CDR3s include the opening cysteine and the closing phenylalanine or tryptophan. The order of the fields is V gene, J gene, clone size, D gene, CDR3 protein, CDR3 DNA. D genes are given only for firm matches. The size entry is marked missing in some rows and otherwise reads once, few, many or a size class.

TRBV4-1	TRBJ1-1	NA	NA	CASSQPGHRATEAFF	TGCGCCAGCAGCCAGCCGGGACACCGAGCCACTGAAGCTTTCTTT
TRBV10-3	TRBJ2-1	NA	TRBD2	CAISETPGRGSYNEQFF	TGTGCCATCAGTGAGACCCCGGGGCGGGGGTCCTACAATGAGCAGTTCTTC
TRBV9	TRBJ2-5	NA	NA	CASSVDGLPQETQYF	TGTGCCAGCAGCGTAGATGGACTCCCCCAAGAGACCCAGTACTTC
TRBV2	TRBJ2-5	few	NA	CASSTRGETQYF	TGTGCCAGCTCGACTAGAGGAGAGACCCAGTACTTC
TRBV7-2	TRBJ2-4	NA	NA	CASSLGWAALAKNIQYF	TGTGCCAGCAGCTTAGGGTGGGCAGCACTAGCCAAAAACATTCAGTACTTC
TRBV9	TRBJ2-2	NA	TRBD2	CASSVGPSGSTGELFF	TGTGCCAGCAGCGTAGGTCCTAGCGGGAGCACCGGGGAGCTGTTTTTT
TRBV6-6	TRBJ2-7	NA	NA	CASSPYASEQYF	TGTGCCAGCAGTCCTTATGCTAGCGAGCAGTACTTC
TRBV3-1/TRBV3-2	TRBJ2-7	NA	TRBD1	CASSQQGADYEQYF	TGTGCCAGCAGCCAACAGGGGGCGGATTACGAGCAGTACTTC
TRBV5-1	TRBJ2-5	NA	TRBD1	CASSSKQGGETQYF	TGCGCCAGCAGCTCCAAACAGGGGGGAGAGACCCAGTACTTC
TRBV6-6	TRBJ2-7	NA	TRBD2	CASSRGLAGGLSSYEQYF	TGTGCCAGCAGTCGCGGACTAGCGGGGGGCCTCAGCTCCTACGAGCAGTACTTC
TRBV19	TRBJ1-2	NA	TRBD1	CASSIVGTATNYGYTF	TGTGCCAGTAGTATCGTCGGGACAGCCACTAACTATGGCTACACCTTC
TRBV10-3	TRBJ2-2	NA	TRBD2	CAIGTSGPTGELFF	TGTGCCATCGGGACTAGCGGGCCAACCGGGGAGCTGTTTTTT
TRBV11-2	TRBJ2-3	NA	NA	CASTKLGGLSTDTQYF	TGTGCCAGCACCAAGCTTGGGGGCCTTAGCACAGATACGCAGTATTTT
TRBV28	TRBJ2-4	NA	TRBD1	CASSLRQGVRNIQYF	TGTGCCAGCAGTTTGCGTCAGGGGGTGCGAAACATTCAGTACTTC